The T cell receptor beta chain described here comes from a study of T cell changes during pregnancy in multiple sclerosis. Clones were sequenced by immunoSEQ multiplex PCR, and TCRdb holds only the in-frame ones, with some missing. The sample holds roughly 70,000 clones, 85% to 95% seen once. Germline V gene data show CDR1 as MNHEY and CDR2 as SVGAGI. The CDR3 extends over 13 amino acids. Trimming at V came to 6 bases and at J to 6 bases, leaving 6 bases not matched to a gene. The TCR sequence derives from a female donor with multiple sclerosis, enrolled in a pregnancy study. This chain joins TRBV6-5 and TRBJ2-3; 7 nucleotides align to TRBD1. Sequenced here: peripheral blood, sampled before pregnancy. CDR3 loop: CASSPDREDTQYF. The CDR3 nucleotides read TGTGCCAGCAGCCCAGACAGGGAGGATACGCAGTATTTT.